This TCR beta chain was captured in a study of early T cells in non-severe SARS-CoV-2 infection. Study context: Alpha and beta chains were unpaired, from unsorted whole-blood bulk RNA.

Points on this clonotype: Its antigen is as yet unknown.

As part of library construction, unique molecular identifiers were attached to individual cDNA molecules. TCRdb called the 5' RACE reads again in MiXCR, with one record for every CDR3 protein. The sample has about 59,000 distinct CDR3 sequences, less than 15% seen once. Regarding the study as a whole: Reliance on VDJdb matching favored anti-spike CD8 responses; private and CD4 specificities were missed.

V lost 3 bases to trimming and J lost 9 bases; unmatched junction nucleotides: 2. This CDR3 has 13 residues. CDR1 and CDR2 from the germline V gene are SGHAT and FQNNGV. Here the sequenced sample was whole blood, taken at baseline. The V and J genes are TRBV11-2 and TRBJ2-1, with TRBD1 matching over 10 bases. The receptor comes from an adult who was a healthcare worker with PCR-confirmed SARS-CoV-2 infection or an uninfected control (not recorded which). As DNA, the CDR3 is TGTGCCAGCAGCTTGACAGGGGGCCTTGAGCAGTTCTTC. Amino acids: CASSLTGGLEQFF.